These 14 T cell receptor beta chains were all obtained from the same sample, sequenced in a study of control samples from healthy donors and cancer patients. Sequencing was performed with immunoSEQ multiplex PCR; in TCRdb, only in-frame clones are kept and a portion is missing. The table records around 95,000 clones, just under 85% of them present only once. Sequenced input: blood. The receptors here all came from a man between 25 and 39 years old in good health.

There are a few counts of this clone. J is TRBJ2-1 and V is TRBV7-2, with 8 nucleotides matching TRBD2. The CDR3 is 13 residues long. Germline trimming cut 2 bases from V and 9 bases from J; bases unmatched to any gene: 3. Germline CDR1 SGHTA, CDR2 FQGNSA. CDR3 nucleotides: TGTGCCAGCAGCTTAAGGCTAGCGGGTGAGCAGTTCTTC. It encodes CASSLRLAGEQFF.

The chain carries TRBV7-9 and TRBJ1-1, with a possible D match to TRBD1 (5 bases). Germline V gives CDR1 SEHNR, CDR2 FQNEAQ (reference sequence). The CDR3 has 14 residues. V lost 5 bases and J lost 1, with 11 bases in between. CDR3 sequence reads: CASSEIQGNTEAFF. In DNA form, the CDR3 reads TGTGCCAGCAGCGAAATTCAGGGGAACACTGAAGCTTTCTTT.

This clone was counted a few times. The genes are TRBV9 and TRBJ2-3; no reliable D call. Trimming took 4 bases from V and 4 from J, leaving 10 bases between them. Per the germline V gene, CDR1 is SGDLS and CDR2 is YYNGEE. The CDR3 has 13 amino acids. The CDR3 region is CASSPKVADTQYF. CDR3 sequence (DNA): TGTGCCAGCAGCCCAAAGGTGGCAGATACGCAGTATTTT.

Only one count was recorded for this clone. DNA for the CDR3: TGTGCCTGGAGTGTACCAGGGAATTCACCCCTCCACTTT. This codes for CAWSVPGNSPLHF. V usage is TRBV30 and J usage is TRBJ1-6; D might be TRBD1 (5 bases). The germline V gene encodes CDR1 GTSNPN and CDR2 SVGIG (reference sequence). This CDR3 contains 13 residues. V lost 0 bases and J 7 bases, leaving 7 bases between the germline ends.

This chain joins TRBV5-4 and TRBJ1-2; 8 bases are a match to TRBD1. Looked up from germline, CDR1 is SGHNT and CDR2 is YYREEE (reference sequence). The CDR3 spans 15 residues. Trimming at V came to 4 bases and at J to 3 bases, leaving 8 bases not matched to a gene. DNA of the CDR3: TGTGCCAGCAGCACTGCAGGGGGCGGAGACTATGGCTACACCTTC. It is translated as CASSTAGGGDYGYTF. The full variable domain, with the rest looked up from reference TRBV5-4 and TRBJ1-2, is ETGVTQSPTHLIKTRGQQVTLRCSSQSGHNTVSWYQQALGQGPQFIFQYYREEENGRGNFPPRFSGLQFPNYSSELNVNALELDDSALYLCASSTAGGGDYGYTFGSGTRLTVV.

V gene TRBV19 combines with J gene TRBJ1-3, with TRBD1 matching over 9 bases. Trimming took 6 bases from V and 4 from J; bases not matched to a gene: 4. Germline CDR1 reads LNHDA; CDR2 reads SQIVND (reference sequence). The length of the CDR3 is 14 residues. CDR3 amino acids: CASSSTGGGNTIYF. The CDR3, as DNA: TGTGCCAGTAGCTCTACAGGGGGCGGAAACACCATATATTTT.

The chain joins TRBV15 to TRBJ2-7, with a tentative D call TRBD2 (6 bases). Trimming cost V 1 base and J 3 bases, with 13 bases left between them. Germline-derived CDR1 and CDR2 are LNHNV and YYDKDF (reference sequence). The CDR3 has 15 residues. The CDR3 nucleotides read TGTGCCACCAGCAGAGGGGGGGAGCGCGGCTACGAGCAGTACTTC. It yields the protein CATSRGGERGYEQYF.

The chain links TRBV5-5 to TRBJ1-1; D is undetermined. This CDR3 spans 15 amino acids. With 1 base removed from V and 1 base from J, the gap between germline ends came to 11 bases. The germline CDR1 and CDR2 sequences are SGHKS and YYEKEE (reference sequence). The CDR3 loop is CASSLRVVGNTEAFF. The CDR3 DNA follows: TGTGCCAGCAGCTTGAGGGTAGTCGGGAACACTGAAGCTTTCTTT.

The rearrangement uses TRBV28 and TRBJ1-2; D remains ambiguous. Trimming removed 3 bases at V and 5 bases at J, with 7 bases between. CDR3 size: 12 residues. CDR1 and CDR2 (germline): MDHEN, SYDVKM. The chain's CDR3 is CASSLGPYGYTF. CDR3 sequence (DNA): TGTGCCAGCAGTTTGGGCCCGTATGGCTACACCTTC.

The chain carries TRBV7-9 and TRBJ2-6, with TRBD1 matching 8 bases. Trimming removed 3 bases from V and 2 bases from J; junction bases left unmatched: 12. The CDR3 has 19 residues. Germline-derived CDR1 and CDR2 are SEHNR and FQNEAQ (reference sequence). CDR3 nucleotides: TGTGCCAGCAGCTTTATACCCGGACAGGGTATTGCTGGGGCCAACGTCCTGACTTTC. As protein: CASSFIPGQGIAGANVLTF.

The CDR3 DNA reads as TGTGCCAGCAGTTACTCGAGCAGGGCCTCCTACAATGAGCAGTTCTTC. Translating it yields CASSYSSRASYNEQFF. The chain has TRBV6-5 and TRBJ2-1, with a possible D match to TRBD1 (5 bases). The CDR3 is made up of 16 amino acids. Per the germline V gene, CDR1 is MNHEY and CDR2 is SVGAGI. V shed 0 bases and J shed 0 bases, with 9 bases lying between them.

The chain employs TRBV4-2 and TRBJ2-7, with a possible D match to TRBD1 (5 bases). The CDR3 contains 14 residues. The V gene lost 1 base and the J gene lost 5 bases, with 12 bases spanning the gap. Germline CDR1 reads LGHNA; CDR2 reads YNFKEQ. Here the CDR3 DNA reads TGTGCCAGCAGCCAAGTAGCAGGGTACCACGAGCAGTACTTC. It codes for CASSQVAGYHEQYF.

This clone was found many times. The chain recombines TRBV6-1 with TRBJ1-5, with D maybe TRBD1 (5 bases). The V and J ends lost 3 bases and 2 bases respectively, with 14 bases between them. The CDR3 spans 16 residues. The germline V gene has CDR1 MNHNS and CDR2 SASEGT. The CDR3 loop is CASSDHAGMGNQPQHF. The CDR3 DNA reads as TGTGCCAGCAGTGACCACGCAGGGATGGGCAATCAGCCCCAGCATTTT.

Only a few counts were recorded for this clone. The CDR3 sequence is CASSLRTIGDEQYF. The CDR3 DNA sequence: TGTGCCAGCAGCTTACGCACGATTGGGGACGAGCAGTACTTC. This chain connects TRBV13 to TRBJ2-7; D remains unclear. V was trimmed by 2 bases and J by 5 bases, leaving 13 bases between them. CDR1 is PRHDT and CDR2 is FYEKMQ in the germline V gene (reference sequence). CDR3 length: 14 residues.